This record looks at one T cell receptor (beta chain) sequence and its context. Libraries were prepared by immunoSEQ multiplex PCR; TCRdb keeps only in-frame clonotypes and omits some of them. The sample gives 55,000 to 80,000 clones, roughly four fifths of which show up once; approximately 5.1% is in the top ten. This record comes from a study of blood T cell repertoires in COVID-19. The length of the CDR3 is 17 residues. Trimming stripped 2 bases from V and 0 bases from J, with 17 bases between. Looked up from germline, CDR1 is LGHNA and CDR2 is YNFKEQ. J is TRBJ2-7 and V is TRBV4-2; the D gene is possibly TRBD2 (6 bases). What was sequenced was peripheral blood. This sequence originates from a human donor in a cohort sampled during active COVID-19. This CDR3 reads CASSQKFPSTSSYEQYF. In nucleotides, the CDR3 is TGTGCCAGCAGCCAAAAGTTCCCGTCGACTAGCTCCTACGAGCAGTACTTC.